What follows are 11 T cell receptor beta chains derived from one specimen sequenced in a study of T-cell reconstitution after alpha-beta-depleted transplantation in children. Preparing the TCRbeta library involved the use of unique molecular identifiers. TCRdb reanalysed the PCR reads using MiXCR and keeps one entry per CDR3 protein. The profile covers just under 150,000 distinct CDR3 sequences, with about 9% appearing a single time and approximately 18% taken by the ten largest. Specimen: PBMCs, mostly from graft donor cells, collected 180 days after TCRalphabeta/CD19-depleted stem cell transplant. Receptors originate from a female patient between 2 and 15 years old who had a stem cell transplant for congenital amegakaryocytic thrombocytopenia, so the T cells may come from the graft donor.

On this clonotype: This likely comes from a read error, as the CDR3 has no conserved phenylalanine or tryptophan at its end. The chain has TRBV20-1 and TRBJ2-6; 7 bases line up with TRBD2. V lost 6 bases, J lost 0 bases, and 11 bases stayed unmatched. The CDR3 contains 17 residues. The germline V gene encodes CDR1 DFQATT and CDR2 SNEGSKA (reference sequence). The DNA of the CDR3 is TGCAGTGCCCAGCCCCAGCGGGGAAACTCTGGGGCCAACGTCCTGACTCTC. This translates into CSAQPQRGNSGANVLTL.

In this sample, this clonotype turned up a few times. The rearrangement joins TRBV24-1 to TRBJ2-3; D uncertain. V dropped 4 bases and J dropped 1 base, with 8 bases sitting between them. The germline CDR1 and CDR2 sequences are KGHDR and SFDVKD. The CDR3 totals 14 residues. The CDR3 here is CATSDPSRTDTQYF. In DNA form, the CDR3 reads TGTGCCACCAGTGACCCCAGCCGCACAGATACGCAGTATTTT.

The chain employs TRBV20-1 and TRBJ2-1; 13 bases match TRBD2. After removal of 3 bases from V and 2 bases from J, the junction contained 1 base not matched to a gene. This CDR3 has 15 amino acids. Germline CDR1 reads DFQATT; CDR2 reads SNEGSKA (reference sequence). CDR3 in DNA: TGCAGTGCTAGGGGACTAGCGGGACCCTACAATGAGCAGTTCTTC. This sequence encodes CSARGLAGPYNEQFF.

V and J are TRBV5-1 and TRBJ2-1; a weak D match, TRBD2 (5 bases). CDR3 length: 15 residues. Per germline, CDR1 SGHRS and CDR2 YFSETQ. Trimming took off 4 bases at V and 5 bases at J, with 16 bases between the two ends. CDR3 sequence reads: CASSPVPGGHNEQFF. DNA of the CDR3: TGCGCCAGCAGCCCTGTACCCGGAGGCCACAATGAGCAGTTCTTC.

The V gene is TRBV6-2 or TRBV6-3, the J gene TRBJ1-5; tentative D call: TRBD1 (5 bases). The V end was cut by 2 bases, the J end by 0 bases, with 17 bases between. This CDR3 has 18 amino acids. The germline CDR1 and CDR2 sequences are MNHEY and SVGEGT. The CDR3 sequence is CASSYPEGTLYSNQPQHF. CDR3 sequence (DNA): TGTGCCAGCAGTTACCCGGAAGGGACCCTCTATAGCAATCAGCCCCAGCATTTT.

This clonotype was seen a handful of times. The chain employs TRBV30 and TRBJ2-1, with 8 bases lining up with TRBD2. Germline CDR1 GTSNPN, CDR2 SVGIG (reference sequence). This CDR3 has 17 amino acids. V was pared by 2 bases and J by 5 bases, with 14 bases of the junction left unmatched. The CDR3 bases are TGTGCCTGGAGTCCCCGAGCTCTACTTAGCGGGAACAATGAGCAGTTCTTC. It yields the protein CAWSPRALLSGNNEQFF.

This clonotype was counted ten times or more. The chain has TRBV20-1 and TRBJ1-1; no reliable D call. The CDR3 runs 14 residues. Germline CDR1 and CDR2: DFQATT and SNEGSKA (reference sequence). The germline V and J ends were trimmed by 5 bases and 0 bases, with 13 bases remaining between them. The CDR3 bases are TGCAGTGCTTCGGACGGGGTCATGAACACTGAAGCTTTCTTT. This translates into CSASDGVMNTEAFF.

J is TRBJ1-2 and V is TRBV7-2; possible D gene TRBD1, 5 bases. The germline V gene has CDR1 SGHTA and CDR2 FQGNSA. There are 14 residues in the CDR3. V dropped 4 bases and J dropped 2 bases, with 11 bases sitting between them. The CDR3 protein is CASSSWTQNYGYTF. CDR3 DNA sequence: TGTGCCAGCAGCTCCTGGACACAGAACTATGGCTACACCTTC.

This clonotype has ten or more counts. The rearrangement uses TRBV20-1 and TRBJ2-3, with TRBD1 identical over 10 bases. The CDR3 extends over 16 amino acids. Germline-derived CDR1 and CDR2 are DFQATT and SNEGSKA (reference sequence). Trimming at V came to 3 bases and at J to 2 bases, leaving 8 bases not matched to a gene. In DNA, the CDR3 is TGCAGTGCTAGTGGGGCCGGGACAGGGGTCACAGATACGCAGTATTTT. It specifies CSASGAGTGVTDTQYF.

As to this clonotype: Just one base apart from a much larger clone, this may be a read error. The chain recombines TRBV27 with TRBJ2-6, with D possibly matching TRBD1 (5 bases). This CDR3 comprises 12 residues. The germline gives CDR1 MNHEY, CDR2 SMNVEV (reference sequence). CDR3 in amino acids: CASRSGANGLTF. As DNA, the CDR3 is TGTGCCAGCCGGTCTGGGGCCAACGGCCTGACTTTC.

This clonotype has ten or more counts. This chain connects TRBV12-3 or TRBV12-4 to TRBJ2-7; D might be TRBD2 (5 bases). Trimming removed 5 bases at V and 3 bases at J, with 11 bases between. CDR3 size: 13 residues. CDR3 DNA sequence: TGTGCCAGCAGTCCCTGGACTTTCTACGAGCAGTACTTC. Residues: CASSPWTFYEQYF.